The clone carrying this T cell receptor beta chain was detected only a few times. Germline CDR1 MNHNS, CDR2 SASEGT. There are 13 residues in the CDR3. V gave up 4 bases and J gave up 10 bases, with 14 bases separating them. This sample was taken from a study of response to subunit inactivated influenza vaccine. TCRdb reanalysed the RT-PCR reads using MiXCR and keeps one entry per CDR3 protein. This table holds some 540,000 distinct CDR3 sequences, roughly 23% found once. In addition, the sample was reused for a study of T cells expressing NK-cell markers. That investigation notes: The cDNA for TCR beta came from 5'RACE template switching with UMIs.

This TCR was recovered from a man aged 50-60 years who received an inactivated influenza vaccine. V gene TRBV6-1 combines with J gene TRBJ2-1; D is ambiguous. Sequencing was performed on CD4+ T cells sorted from PBMCs, taken less than 13 days after vaccination. The CDR3 reads CASSVDHIQEQFF. The CDR3 region has the DNA TGTGCCAGCAGTGTGGATCATATCCAAGAGCAGTTCTTC.